The 22 T cell receptor beta chains reported below all come from one sample, sequenced in a study of blood T cell repertoires in COVID-19. The table came from immunoSEQ multiplex PCR; TCRdb's copy has only in-frame clones and leaves some out. The sample records over 600,000 clones, approximately 90% being singletons. The sequenced sample was peripheral blood. The source of these receptors is a woman between 18 and 29 years old with acute or convalescent COVID-19.

This chain joins TRBV19 and TRBJ1-5; D ambiguous. V lost 6 bases to trimming and J lost 4 bases, with 16 bases between them. This CDR3 is built from 15 residues. The V gene's germline CDR1 is LNHDA and CDR2 SQIVND (reference sequence). The chain's CDR3 is CASSPAGWRNQPQHF. In DNA, the CDR3 is TGTGCCAGTAGCCCAGCCGGGTGGAGGAATCAGCCCCAGCATTTT.

The chain recombines TRBV28 with TRBJ2-1; TRBD1 agrees at 8 bases. V lost 4 bases to trimming and J lost 7 bases; unmatched junction nucleotides: 9. Germline CDR1 and CDR2: MDHEN and SYDVKM. The CDR3 is 15 residues long. The CDR3 DNA reads TGTGCCAGCAGTTCTAGGTTCTGGACAGGGAATGAGCAGTTCTTC. Protein product: CASSSRFWTGNEQFF.

This clone has only one observation. The gene calls are TRBV4-3 and TRBJ1-2, with 8 positions matching TRBD1. Germline values: CDR1 LGHNA, CDR2 YSLEER. Trimming removed 0 bases from V and 3 bases from J; junction bases left unmatched: 6. The CDR3 totals 16 residues. DNA of the CDR3: TGCGCCAGCAGCCAAGATCGGGACAGGTACTACTATGGCTACACCTTC. Translating it yields CASSQDRDRYYYGYTF.

The V call is TRBV29-1, the J call TRBJ1-5, with D maybe TRBD1 (5 bases). Germline CDR1 is SQVTM and CDR2 is ANQGSEA. V gave up 4 bases and J gave up 4 bases, with 11 bases separating them. This CDR3 region has 13 residues. This CDR3 reads CSVVEGWNQPQHF. CDR3 nucleotide sequence: TGCAGCGTTGTGGAGGGGTGGAATCAGCCCCAGCATTTT.

J is TRBJ2-1 and V is TRBV21-1; the D segment call TRBD1 is taken from the table without a DNA check. TRBV21-1 is termed a pseudogene. This CDR3 has 17 residues. CDR3 amino acids: CASSKKGPTGSYNEQFF. For the CDR3, the DNA is TGTGCCAGCAGCAAAAAGGGGCCAACAGGAAGTTACAATGAGCAGTTCTTC.

The chain recombines TRBV7-2 with TRBJ1-5; D unresolved. CDR1 is SGHTA, CDR2 FQGNSA, per germline. Deletions cut 1 base from V and 9 bases from J, with 13 bases between. The CDR3 length is 14 residues. The CDR3 nucleotides are TGTGCCAGCAGCTTAGGTGGAGGGTTAAGGCCCCAGCATTTT. Protein sequence: CASSLGGGLRPQHF.

V and J are TRBV15 and TRBJ2-5, with D possibly matching TRBD2 (7 bases). V was shortened by 1 base and J by 5 bases, with 14 bases between the two germline ends. Germline CDR1 reads LNHNV; CDR2 reads YYDKDF (reference sequence). This CDR3 contains 15 residues. The CDR3 spells CATSRVLGGRETQYF. The CDR3 DNA reads TGTGCCACCAGCAGAGTTCTCGGGGGGCGGGAGACCCAGTACTTC.

This chain joins TRBV4-3 and TRBJ2-3, with D possibly TRBD2 on 6 matching bases. There are 16 residues in the CDR3. CDR1 and CDR2 from the germline V gene are LGHNA and YSLEER. V was trimmed by 1 base and J by 6 bases, leaving 17 bases between them. The CDR3 DNA reads TGCGCCAGCAGCCAAGTGGTGGGCGGGGAGGTGGATACGCAGTATTTT. Translating gives CASSQVVGGEVDTQYF.

CDR3 nucleotide sequence: TGTGCCAGCAGACGTCGGGGGGCCACCTACAATGAGCAGTTCTTC. Amino acids: CASRRRGATYNEQFF. The chain joins TRBV3-1 (or the pseudogene TRBV3-2) to TRBJ2-1; D may be TRBD2 (7 bases). This CDR3 is built from 15 residues. Germline values: CDR1 LGHDT, CDR2 YNNKEL (reference sequence). Trimming removed 6 bases at V and 2 bases at J, with 14 bases between.

The chain links TRBV7-9 to TRBJ1-2; D is unclear. The CDR3 covers 16 residues. The V gene lost 1 base and the J gene lost 2 bases, with 14 bases spanning the gap. Germline assignment: CDR1 SEHNR and CDR2 FQNEAQ (reference sequence). The CDR3 bases are TGTGCCAGCAGCTTAGGGGCCTTTCACCTCAACTATGGCTACACCTTC. This encodes CASSLGAFHLNYGYTF.

The chain carries TRBV6-5 and TRBJ1-3, with 8 bases aligning to TRBD1. V shed 7 bases, J shed 9 bases, and the junction held 5 bases outside the gene matches. The CDR3 runs 12 residues. Germline V gives CDR1 MNHEY, CDR2 SVGAGI. The CDR3 loop is CASNPGGGTIYF. For the CDR3, the DNA is TGTGCCAGCAACCCAGGGGGCGGCACCATATATTTT.

The gene calls are TRBV13 and TRBJ1-6; D is possibly TRBD1 (5 bases). Between the trimmed V and J ends, which lost 2 bases and 9 bases, there was a span of 23 bases. There are 18 residues in the CDR3. Germline lookup yields CDR1 PRHDT and CDR2 FYEKMQ (reference sequence). The CDR3: CASSLMPGGLGKRSPLHF. The CDR3 nucleotides are TGTGCCAGCAGCTTAATGCCCGGGGGGTTGGGGAAGCGTTCACCCCTCCACTTT.

The chain has TRBV30 and TRBJ1-1, with 7 bases fitting TRBD1. The germline V gene encodes CDR1 GTSNPN and CDR2 SVGIG (reference sequence). This CDR3 contains 11 residues. CDR3 sequence: CASDRERGAFF. The CDR3, as DNA: TGTGCGTCCGACAGGGAGAGGGGAGCTTTCTTT.

J is TRBJ1-3 and V is TRBV30; 7 bases are shared with TRBD1. The germline V gene encodes CDR1 GTSNPN and CDR2 SVGIG (reference sequence). Unmatched junction bases numbered 8, after V lost 5 bases and J lost 4 bases. There are 14 residues in the CDR3. The CDR3 nucleotides are TGTGCCTGGTACAGGGGCGTCGGGGGAAACACCATATATTTT. Translated, it gives CAWYRGVGGNTIYF. Complete variable domain (other parts from reference TRBV30 and TRBJ1-3): SQTIHQWPATLVQPVGSPLSLECTVEGTSNPNLYWYRQAAGRGLQLLFYSVGIGQISSEVPQNLSASRPQDRQFILSSKKLLLSDSGFYLCAWYRGVGGNTIYFGEGSWLTVV.

This chain links TRBV6-1 with TRBJ1-1; possibly TRBD1 for D (5 bases). Germline CDR1 reads MNHNS; CDR2 reads SASEGT. V dropped 0 bases and J dropped 0 bases, with 14 bases sitting between them. The CDR3 length is 17 residues. The CDR3 region is CASSEALLGQLNTEAFF. CDR3 coding DNA: TGTGCCAGCAGTGAAGCGCTTCTGGGGCAGTTGAACACTGAAGCTTTCTTT.

A remark on this clone: A read error may produce the germline difference seen at one junction end. The CDR3 DNA sequence: TGTGCCAGCAGTCTTACCCCGGAGACAGGGTCGAATTTT. Translated: CASSLTPETGSNF. This sequence joins TRBV11-1 and TRBJ1-3, with 7 nucleotides matching TRBD1. Per germline, CDR1 SGHAT and CDR2 FQDESV (reference sequence). The CDR3 totals 13 residues.

The chain couples TRBV12-5 to TRBJ2-2, with D possibly TRBD1 on 6 matching bases. The V end lost 9 bases, the J end lost 4 bases, and 9 bases lay between the germline ends. This CDR3 is 12 amino acids long. The germline V gene encodes CDR1 LGHNT and CDR2 FRNRAP. CDR3 in amino acids: CARQGPTGELFF. As DNA, the CDR3 is TGTGCTAGACAGGGTCCCACCGGGGAGCTGTTTTTT.

This chain uses TRBV3-1 (or the pseudogene TRBV3-2) with TRBJ1-2; no clear D gene. V was cut by 0 bases and J by 6 bases, with 5 bases left in between. Germline V CDR1 and CDR2: LGHDT, YNNKEL (reference sequence). CDR3 size: 12 residues. This CDR3 is CASSQEPDGYTF. The CDR3 DNA reads TGTGCCAGCAGCCAAGAACCGGATGGCTACACCTTC.

The chain links TRBV3-1 (or the pseudogene TRBV3-2) to TRBJ2-1, with D unresolved. The V end was cut by 4 bases, the J end by 6 bases, with 16 bases between. The CDR3 loop spans 15 amino acids. Germline values: CDR1 LGHDT, CDR2 YNNKEL (reference sequence). The CDR3 coding sequence is TGTGCCAGCAGCCCTGGCCTCCCCCCAGTCAATGAGCAGTTCTTC. The encoded protein is CASSPGLPPVNEQFF.

The J gene is TRBJ1-6, the V gene TRBV9; perhaps TRBD1 as D (5 bases). Germline V gene data show CDR1 as SGDLS and CDR2 as YYNGEE. Trimming left V 3 bases short and J 6 bases short, with 16 bases between. CDR3 length: 16 amino acids. The CDR3 DNA is TGTGCCAGCAGCGCCTGGGGGGAGTTGGGTAATTCACCCCTCCACTTT. This gives the protein CASSAWGELGNSPLHF.

This chain uses TRBV27 with TRBJ2-1, with TRBD1 matching 8 bases. V gave up 3 bases and J gave up 6 bases; unmatched junction bases: 7. The CDR3 contains 15 residues. CDR1 MNHEY and CDR2 SMNVEV come from the germline V gene (reference sequence). The CDR3 reads CASSFRGTGFNEQFF. The CDR3 DNA is TGTGCCAGCAGTTTTCGGGGGACAGGCTTCAATGAGCAGTTCTTC.

This chain connects TRBV9 to TRBJ1-1, with TRBD1 matching 9 bases. The germline V gene encodes CDR1 SGDLS and CDR2 YYNGEE. This CDR3 is built from 18 residues. V lost 3 bases, J lost 1 base, and 13 bases stayed unmatched. DNA of the CDR3: TGTGCCAGCAGCGACCCTTCCGGGACAGGGAGACAGAACACTGAAGCTTTCTTT. It codes for CASSDPSGTGRQNTEAFF.